The T cell receptor beta chain described here comes from a study of cytomegalovirus exposure and HLA in healthy donors. Findings and limits, study-wide: What a later analysis showed was that several of the most significant clusters appeared linked to common viral pathogens. Analysis was carried out at a later point, and it linked a missense DCLRE1C variant to TCR beta V- and J-gene trimming.

Concerning this clone itself: What it binds is unknown.

Germline V gene sequence: CDR1 SQVTM, CDR2 ANQGSEA. There are 13 residues in the CDR3. Trimming took off 6 bases at V and 0 bases at J, with 11 bases between the two ends. The PCR contained 60 Vbeta and 13 Jbeta primers. The repertoire was sequenced with immunoSEQ multiplex PCR; TCRdb's copy has only in-frame clones and lacks some. The sample consists of about 120,000 clones, about 70% of them appearing once. This chain uses TRBV29-1 with TRBJ1-2, with a tentative D call TRBD1 (5 bases). The sample was PBMCs. The sequence came from a woman aged 25 to 39 in good health and CMV-seronegative. The CDR3 reads CSVGTGANYGYTF. The CDR3 nucleotides read TGCAGCGTCGGGACGGGAGCTAACTATGGCTACACCTTC.